This T cell receptor beta chain comes out of a study of radiotherapy plus CTLA-4 blockade in lung cancer. Broader study findings: Once radiotherapy plus ipilimumab had been given, TCR clones derived from tumor expanded in blood. According to reports, early shifts in blood T cell clones, alongside interferon-beta, forecast response most accurately.

Concerning this clone: Its antigen is not identified.

Those patients who had chemo-refractory metastatic non-small-cell lung cancer were given focal radiation along with CTLA-4 blockade through ipilimumab. Profiling relied on immunoSEQ multiplex PCR, and the TCRdb table lists in-frame clones only, not all of them. The repertoire includes about 49,000 clones, 80% to 90% of them detected once, and roughly a quarter sits in the top ten. Trimming removed 8 bases from V and 8 bases from J, with 16 bases in between. The CDR3 contains 13 residues. Per germline, CDR1 MDHEN and CDR2 SYDVKM. This TCR came from a human donor with non-small cell lung cancer whose response to radiotherapy plus ipilimumab could not be evaluated. The chain joins TRBV28 to TRBJ2-4, with D unclear. Here the sequenced sample was peripheral blood, taken from a patient treated with radiotherapy plus ipilimumab. This CDR3 reads CASSSGGEDIQYF. The CDR3 coding sequence is TGTGCCAGCTCCTCCGGTGGAGAGGACATTCAGTACTTC.